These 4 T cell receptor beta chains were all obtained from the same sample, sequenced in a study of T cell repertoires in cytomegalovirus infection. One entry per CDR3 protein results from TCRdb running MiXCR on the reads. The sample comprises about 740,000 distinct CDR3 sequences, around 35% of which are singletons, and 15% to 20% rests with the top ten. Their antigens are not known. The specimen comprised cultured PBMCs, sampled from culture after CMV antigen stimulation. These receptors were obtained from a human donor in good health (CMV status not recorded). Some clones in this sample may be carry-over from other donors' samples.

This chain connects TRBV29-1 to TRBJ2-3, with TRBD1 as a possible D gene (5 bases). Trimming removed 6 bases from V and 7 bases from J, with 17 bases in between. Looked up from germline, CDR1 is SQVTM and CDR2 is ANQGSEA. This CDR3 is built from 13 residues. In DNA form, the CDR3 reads TGCAGCGTCCAGGGAAAGGGTCAAAATACGCAGTATTTT. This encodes CSVQGKGQNTQYF.

The CDR3 bases are TGTGCCAGCAGTTTCGGGTGGGACGAGCAGTACTTC. Translated, it gives CASSFGWDEQYF. The V call is TRBV12-3 or TRBV12-4, the J call TRBJ2-7; D is ambiguous. The CDR3 covers 12 residues. Trimming stripped 3 bases from V and 5 bases from J, with 8 bases between.

For the CDR3, the DNA is TGTGCCAGCACCCTAAGCGGGATGAACACTGAAGCTTTCTTT. Residues: CASTLSGMNTEAFF. The V and J genes are TRBV12-3 or TRBV12-4 and TRBJ1-1; D call uncertain. Trimming pared 7 bases from V and 0 bases from J, leaving 12 bases between. CDR3 size: 14 residues.

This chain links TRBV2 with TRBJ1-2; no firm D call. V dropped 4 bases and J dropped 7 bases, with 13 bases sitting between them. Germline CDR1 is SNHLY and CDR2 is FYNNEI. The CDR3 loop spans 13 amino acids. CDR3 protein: CASSVEAPGGYTF. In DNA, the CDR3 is TGTGCCAGCAGTGTGGAGGCCCCCGGTGGCTACACCTTC.